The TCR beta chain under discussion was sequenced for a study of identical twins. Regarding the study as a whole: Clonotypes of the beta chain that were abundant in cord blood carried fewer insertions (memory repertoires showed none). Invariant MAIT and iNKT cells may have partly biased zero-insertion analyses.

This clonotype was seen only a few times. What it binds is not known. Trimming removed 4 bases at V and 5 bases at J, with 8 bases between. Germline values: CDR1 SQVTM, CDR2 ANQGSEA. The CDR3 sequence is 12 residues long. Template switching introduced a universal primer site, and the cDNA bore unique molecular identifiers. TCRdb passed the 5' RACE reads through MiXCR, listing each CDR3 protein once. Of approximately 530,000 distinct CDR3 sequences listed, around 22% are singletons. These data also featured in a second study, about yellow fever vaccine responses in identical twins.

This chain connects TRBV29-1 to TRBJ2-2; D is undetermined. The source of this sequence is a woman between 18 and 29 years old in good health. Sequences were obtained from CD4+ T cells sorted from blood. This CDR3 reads CSVGSGTGELFF. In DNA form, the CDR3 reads TGCAGCGTTGGTTCTGGAACCGGGGAGCTGTTTTTT.